This entry is about one T cell receptor beta chain. The antigen it binds to is not known. No base qualities exist here, and no much larger clone lies one base off it. Each collaborating institution followed its own protocols to collect whole blood in K2EDTA tubes. Collaborator samples were shipped for TCRbeta analysis as frozen whole blood, isolated PBMCs, or DNA extracted from either sample type. Taken from the germline V gene, the CDR1 and CDR2 loops are SGHRS and YFSETQ. V is pared back by 4 bases and J by 5 bases, with 13 bases lying between the germline termini. There are 13 amino acids in the CDR3, from cysteine to phenylalanine inclusive. Here the CDR3 DNA is all that survives: 39 bases in frame from base 1. The data derive from a study of blood T cell repertoires in COVID-19 (dated by TCRdb to the early 2020s). For the study in its entirety: Collaborator samples came from the United States, Italy and Spain and covered acute and convalescent phases of COVID-19. The prospective study material was composed of cDNA or gDNA derived from T cells, B-cell-depleted T cells, or PBMCs. Deeply sampled blood TCRbeta repertoires from subjects exposed to, actively infected with, or recovered from COVID-19 were included in the dataset. A freely available public database, intended as a resource for researchers studying the immune response to SARS-CoV-2, is where the repertoires were released. The samples were drawn from two sources: the first 160 participants of the ongoing ImmuneRACE study, and fewer than 1,500 subjects contributed by 6 global collaborators. Sample metadata almost always included a de-identified subject ID, COVID-19 status, age in years and sex. Where available, HLA class I and class II types were obtained from metadata supplied by the sample provider rather than from assay-based typing. Overall results and qualifications from the work: How much clinical and demographic metadata was included differed by source and by participant, and the metadata was provided uncurated.

The immunoSEQ Assay, a bias-controlled multiplex PCR, was used to amplify TCRbeta CDR3 regions from genomic DNA. The study's processing was this. Within the assay, amplification of reference gene primers was used to estimate how many nucleated cells each sample contained. Sequence reads were collapsed and filtered to measure the absolute abundance of every unique TCRbeta CDR3 rearrangement. Productive Simpson clonality was computed per sample as the square root of Simpson's diversity index over productive rearrangements. The table was pulled from immuneACCESS by TCRdb, which kept in-frame rearrangements only. Such tables lose some clones; where checked, under half of the loss comes from unresolved V genes, and the rest has no known cause. V, J and clone size reflect that table, while D and trimming were determined from the DNA. The sample yields about 360,000 clones; about 83% were counted once. The top ten clones comprise just under 3% of the sample.

The sample comprised peripheral blood. The clonotype comes from a man younger than 45 with active or convalescent COVID-19. Recombination joined TRBV5-1 with TRBJ2-7; perhaps TRBD2 is the D gene, with 6 bases matching. The DNA sequence is TGCGCCAGCAGCCTAGGGACTGTTGACGAGCAGTACTTC. This codes for CASSLGTVDEQYF.